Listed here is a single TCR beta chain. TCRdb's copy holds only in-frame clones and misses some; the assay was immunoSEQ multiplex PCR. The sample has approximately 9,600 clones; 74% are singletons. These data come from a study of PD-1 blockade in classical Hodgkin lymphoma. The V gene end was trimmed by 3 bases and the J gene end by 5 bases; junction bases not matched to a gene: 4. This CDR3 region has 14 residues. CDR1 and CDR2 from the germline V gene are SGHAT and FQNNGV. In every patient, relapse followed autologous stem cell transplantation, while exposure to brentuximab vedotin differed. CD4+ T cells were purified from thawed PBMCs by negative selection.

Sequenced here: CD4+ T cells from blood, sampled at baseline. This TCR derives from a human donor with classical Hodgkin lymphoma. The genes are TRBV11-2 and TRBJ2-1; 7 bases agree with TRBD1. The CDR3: CASSFWTGHNEQFF. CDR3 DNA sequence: TGTGCCAGCAGCTTTTGGACAGGACACAATGAGCAGTTCTTC.